These 2 T cell receptor beta chains came from one sample sequenced in a study of cytomegalovirus exposure and HLA in healthy donors. Generated by immunoSEQ multiplex PCR, the TCRdb table keeps only in-frame clones and is missing some. Here the sample spans 150,000 to 200,000 clones, approximately 80% being singletons. Sequencing was carried out using PBMCs. These receptors all come from a man aged 25 to 40 in good health and CMV-seropositive.

This chain connects TRBV19 to TRBJ2-3; D may be TRBD1 (7 bases). Germline-derived CDR1 and CDR2 are LNHDA and SQIVND (reference sequence). The CDR3 consists of 13 residues. Trimming removed 8 bases at V and 4 bases at J, with 13 bases between. CDR3 nucleotide sequence: TGTGCCAGTTCAGGGGGGCCGGCAGATACGCAGTATTTT. This codes for CASSGGPADTQYF.

This clone was detected a few times. This chain connects TRBV5-1 to TRBJ1-1, with no clear D. This CDR3 is built from 13 residues. V lost 4 bases, J lost 1 base, and 8 bases lay in between. CDR1 and CDR2 from the germline V gene are SGHRS and YFSETQ. The CDR3 loop is CASSPVGNTEAFF. CDR3 coding DNA: TGCGCCAGCAGCCCGGTCGGGAACACTGAAGCTTTCTTT.